A selection of T cell receptor beta chains follows, all from one sample in a study of identical twins. TCRdb used MiXCR to reprocess the 5' RACE reads, holding one entry per CDR3 protein. Of about 530,000 distinct CDR3 sequences detected, 12% to 15% appear once; the ten largest clones hold roughly 0.44%. The data also belong to a second study, concerning yellow fever vaccine responses in identical twins.

The specimen sequenced was CD4+ T cells sorted from blood. Receptor source: a young woman in good health. Both conserved end residues are part of each CDR3. D genes are given only for firm matches. The size entry is marked missing in some rows and otherwise reads once, few, many or a size class.

J gene: TRBJ2-7; D gene: NA; V gene: TRBV5-1; clone size: few; CDR3 protein: CASRYDIRSYEQYF; CDR3 DNA: TGCGCCAGCAGATACGACATCAGGTCCTACGAGCAGTACTTC
J gene: TRBJ2-2; D gene: TRBD1; V gene: TRBV7-8; clone size: NA; CDR3 protein: CASSLEGQGELFF; CDR3 DNA: TGTGCCAGCAGCTTAGAGGGACAGGGGGAGCTGTTTTTT
J gene: TRBJ2-3; D gene: NA; V gene: TRBV6-1; clone size: few; CDR3 protein: CASSEGRGADTQYF; CDR3 DNA: TGTGCCAGCAGTGAAGGTCGGGGAGCAGATACGCAGTATTTT
J gene: TRBJ2-1; D gene: TRBD1; V gene: TRBV20-1; clone size: NA; CDR3 protein: CCTRRTRGQGGYNEQFF; CDR3 DNA: TGCTGCACTCGCCGAACCCGGGGACAGGGGGGCTACAATGAGCAGTTCTTC
J gene: TRBJ2-7; D gene: TRBD2; V gene: TRBV6-2/TRBV6-3; clone size: NA; CDR3 protein: CASSGLAGNEQYF; CDR3 DNA: TGTGCCAGCAGTGGACTAGCGGGTAACGAGCAGTACTTC
J gene: TRBJ2-3; D gene: NA; V gene: TRBV24-1; clone size: NA; CDR3 protein: CATRGVPTDTQYF; CDR3 DNA: TGTGCCACCAGGGGGGTACCCACAGATACGCAGTATTTT
J gene: TRBJ2-7; D gene: NA; V gene: TRBV6-1; clone size: NA; CDR3 protein: CASSFWQGPYEQYF; CDR3 DNA: TGTGCCAGCAGCTTCTGGCAGGGGCCCTACGAGCAGTACTTC
J gene: TRBJ2-1; D gene: TRBD2; V gene: TRBV24-1; clone size: few; CDR3 protein: CATSDASGSDEQFF; CDR3 DNA: TGTGCCACCAGTGATGCTAGCGGGAGTGATGAGCAGTTCTTC
J gene: TRBJ2-3; D gene: NA; V gene: TRBV5-1; clone size: NA; CDR3 protein: CASSLDREKDTQYF; CDR3 DNA: TGCGCCAGCAGCTTGGACAGGGAGAAAGATACGCAGTATTTT
J gene: TRBJ1-5; D gene: TRBD1; V gene: TRBV25-1; clone size: few; CDR3 protein: CASSGQGSNQPQHF; CDR3 DNA: TGTGCCAGCAGTGGACAGGGTAGCAATCAGCCCCAGCATTTT
J gene: TRBJ2-1; D gene: TRBD2; V gene: TRBV12-3/TRBV12-4; clone size: NA; CDR3 protein: CASSPSTSRIYNEQFF; CDR3 DNA: TGTGCCAGCAGTCCGTCGACTAGCCGGATCTACAATGAGCAGTTCTTC
J gene: TRBJ2-1; D gene: TRBD1; V gene: TRBV24-1; clone size: many; CDR3 protein: CATSGQGANEQFF; CDR3 DNA: TGTGCCACTTCGGGACAGGGGGCAAATGAGCAGTTCTTC
J gene: TRBJ1-1; D gene: NA; V gene: TRBV4-1; clone size: once; CDR3 protein: CASRPGGANTEAFF; CDR3 DNA: TGCGCCAGCAGGCCCGGGGGGGCCAACACTGAAGCTTTCTTT
J gene: TRBJ1-4; D gene: TRBD1; V gene: TRBV20-1; clone size: few; CDR3 protein: CSASAGTEDEKLFF; CDR3 DNA: TGCAGTGCTAGCGCCGGGACAGAAGATGAAAAACTGTTTTTT
J gene: TRBJ2-1; D gene: TRBD2; V gene: TRBV12-3/TRBV12-4; clone size: few; CDR3 protein: CASSPLPHLSWSGGGSEQFF; CDR3 DNA: TGTGCCAGCAGCCCTCTTCCCCACTTATCGTGGAGCGGGGGTGGGAGTGAGCAGTTCTTC
J gene: TRBJ1-1; D gene: NA; V gene: TRBV4-1; clone size: few; CDR3 protein: CASSHLVAGVEAFF; CDR3 DNA: TGCGCCAGCAGCCACCTCGTTGCAGGGGTAGAAGCTTTCTTT
J gene: TRBJ2-7; D gene: TRBD1; V gene: TRBV5-1; clone size: few; CDR3 protein: CASSLVTGGDEQYF; CDR3 DNA: TGCGCCAGCAGCTTGGTGACAGGGGGCGACGAGCAGTACTTC
J gene: TRBJ2-2; D gene: TRBD2; V gene: TRBV2; clone size: NA; CDR3 protein: CASSETSANTGELFF; CDR3 DNA: TGTGCCAGCAGTGAAACTAGCGCGAACACCGGGGAGCTGTTTTTT
J gene: TRBJ2-1; D gene: NA; V gene: TRBV20-1; clone size: NA; CDR3 protein: CSARALASSYNEQFF; CDR3 DNA: TGCAGTGCTAGAGCACTAGCCAGCTCCTACAATGAGCAGTTCTTC
J gene: TRBJ2-7; D gene: NA; V gene: TRBV20-1; clone size: NA; CDR3 protein: CSASQGSEQYF; CDR3 DNA: TGCAGTGCTAGTCAGGGATCCGAGCAGTACTTC
J gene: TRBJ2-5; D gene: NA; V gene: TRBV20-1; clone size: few; CDR3 protein: CSARAGVETQYF; CDR3 DNA: TGCAGTGCTAGAGCGGGGGTGGAGACCCAGTACTTC
J gene: TRBJ2-5; D gene: NA; V gene: TRBV10-3; clone size: NA; CDR3 protein: CAIRDSETQYF; CDR3 DNA: TGTGCCATCAGGGACTCGGAGACCCAGTACTTC
J gene: TRBJ2-5; D gene: NA; V gene: TRBV2; clone size: once; CDR3 protein: CASSGASETQYF; CDR3 DNA: TGTGCCAGCAGTGGCGCATCGGAGACCCAGTACTTC
J gene: TRBJ2-5; D gene: NA; V gene: TRBV3-1; clone size: NA; CDR3 protein: CASSQVSGGRNQETQYF; CDR3 DNA: TGTGCCAGCAGCCAAGTCTCGGGGGGCCGTAACCAAGAGACCCAGTACTTC
J gene: TRBJ2-7; D gene: TRBD1; V gene: TRBV12-3/TRBV12-4; clone size: NA; CDR3 protein: CASSRDREVNEQYF; CDR3 DNA: TGTGCCAGCAGTCGGGACAGGGAAGTCAACGAGCAGTACTTC
J gene: TRBJ2-5; D gene: TRBD2; V gene: TRBV29-1; clone size: NA; CDR3 protein: CSVEEVTSGSLSETQYF; CDR3 DNA: TGCAGCGTTGAAGAGGTGACTAGCGGGAGTCTTTCGGAGACCCAGTACTTC
J gene: TRBJ2-7; D gene: TRBD1; V gene: TRBV18; clone size: few; CDR3 protein: CASSDRGQSYEQYF; CDR3 DNA: TGTGCCAGCTCTGACCGGGGACAGTCCTACGAGCAGTACTTC
J gene: TRBJ1-1; D gene: NA; V gene: TRBV5-1; clone size: once; CDR3 protein: CASRGGAGTEAFF; CDR3 DNA: TGCGCCAGCAGGGGGGGAGCAGGTACTGAAGCTTTCTTT
J gene: TRBJ1-5; D gene: NA; V gene: TRBV6-5; clone size: NA; CDR3 protein: CASSYNFGNQPQHF; CDR3 DNA: TGTGCCAGCAGTTACAACTTCGGCAATCAGCCCCAGCATTTT
J gene: TRBJ2-5; D gene: TRBD1; V gene: TRBV13; clone size: few; CDR3 protein: CASSSGDREETQYF; CDR3 DNA: TGTGCCAGCAGCTCCGGGGACAGGGAAGAGACCCAGTACTTC
J gene: TRBJ2-1; D gene: NA; V gene: TRBV20-1; clone size: few; CDR3 protein: CSARERGSYNEQFF; CDR3 DNA: TGCAGTGCTAGAGAGCGGGGCTCCTACAATGAGCAGTTCTTC
J gene: TRBJ2-1; D gene: NA; V gene: TRBV4-2; clone size: few; CDR3 protein: CASSQGLDGEQFF; CDR3 DNA: TGTGCCAGCAGCCAAGGGCTAGATGGAGAGCAGTTCTTC
J gene: TRBJ2-2; D gene: NA; V gene: TRBV23-1; clone size: few; CDR3 protein: CASSQGVRARELFF; CDR3 DNA: TGCGCCAGCAGTCAAGGGGTCCGGGCCCGGGAGCTGTTTTTT
J gene: TRBJ1-1; D gene: TRBD1; V gene: TRBV28; clone size: few; CDR3 protein: CASSPTTGAGTEAFF; CDR3 DNA: TGTGCCAGCAGTCCGACTACAGGGGCTGGCACTGAAGCTTTCTTT
J gene: TRBJ2-3; D gene: NA; V gene: TRBV24-1; clone size: NA; CDR3 protein: CATSDFEADTQYF; CDR3 DNA: TGTGCCACCAGTGATTTCGAAGCAGATACGCAGTATTTT
J gene: TRBJ1-4; D gene: TRBD1; V gene: TRBV6-1; clone size: few; CDR3 protein: CASREQGLTNEKLFF; CDR3 DNA: TGTGCCAGCAGAGAACAGGGGCTAACTAATGAAAAACTGTTTTTT
J gene: TRBJ1-6; D gene: NA; V gene: TRBV11-2; clone size: NA; CDR3 protein: CASSLKRGELSPLHF; CDR3 DNA: TGTGCCAGCAGCTTAAAAAGGGGCGAACTTTCACCCCTCCACTTT
J gene: TRBJ2-7; D gene: NA; V gene: TRBV28; clone size: NA; CDR3 protein: CASRDEQYF; CDR3 DNA: TGTGCCAGCCGGGACGAACAGTACTTC
J gene: TRBJ1-5; D gene: NA; V gene: TRBV15; clone size: many; CDR3 protein: CATSTNRARPQHF; CDR3 DNA: TGTGCCACCAGCACCAACAGGGCCAGGCCCCAGCATTTT
J gene: TRBJ1-6; D gene: TRBD1; V gene: TRBV10-3; clone size: NA; CDR3 protein: CAISVDPGTGGSPLHF; CDR3 DNA: TGTGCCATCAGTGTCGACCCCGGGACAGGGGGATCACCCCTCCACTTT
J gene: TRBJ2-1; D gene: NA; V gene: TRBV11-2; clone size: few; CDR3 protein: CASSLVPAGTLSSYNEQFF; CDR3 DNA: TGTGCCAGCAGCTTAGTTCCGGCCGGGACTTTAAGCTCCTACAATGAGCAGTTCTTC
J gene: TRBJ2-3; D gene: NA; V gene: TRBV5-1; clone size: NA; CDR3 protein: CASSLGAEQDTQYF; CDR3 DNA: TGCGCCAGCAGCTTGGGGGCCGAACAGGATACGCAGTATTTT
J gene: TRBJ2-3; D gene: TRBD2; V gene: TRBV14; clone size: NA; CDR3 protein: CASSQPGLADYTDTQYF; CDR3 DNA: TGTGCCAGCAGCCAACCTGGACTAGCGGATTACACAGATACGCAGTATTTT
J gene: TRBJ1-1; D gene: NA; V gene: TRBV29-1; clone size: few; CDR3 protein: CSVGGTEAFF; CDR3 DNA: TGCAGCGTTGGAGGCACTGAAGCTTTCTTT
J gene: TRBJ2-1; D gene: NA; V gene: TRBV12-3/TRBV12-4; clone size: NA; CDR3 protein: CASSPREPLPSNEQFF; CDR3 DNA: TGTGCCAGCAGTCCCCGGGAGCCCCTACCCAGCAATGAGCAGTTCTTC
J gene: TRBJ1-1; D gene: NA; V gene: TRBV7-8; clone size: NA; CDR3 protein: CASSLQGTVNTEAFF; CDR3 DNA: TGTGCCAGCAGCTTACAGGGGACGGTGAACACTGAAGCTTTCTTT
J gene: TRBJ2-1; D gene: TRBD1; V gene: TRBV11-2; clone size: once; CDR3 protein: CASSLLTGTNEQFF; CDR3 DNA: TGTGCCAGCAGCTTACTGACAGGGACCAATGAGCAGTTCTTC
J gene: TRBJ1-5; D gene: NA; V gene: TRBV6-1; clone size: many; CDR3 protein: CASNRLDQPQHF; CDR3 DNA: TGTGCCAGCAATCGACTAGATCAGCCCCAGCATTTT
J gene: TRBJ1-1; D gene: NA; V gene: TRBV2; clone size: NA; CDR3 protein: CASSPRDRAEAFF; CDR3 DNA: TGTGCCAGCAGCCCGAGGGACCGGGCTGAAGCTTTCTTT
J gene: TRBJ2-5; D gene: NA; V gene: TRBV11-2; clone size: many; CDR3 protein: CASSLVAGAAYQETQYF; CDR3 DNA: TGTGCCAGCAGCTTAGTTGCGGGTGCGGCGTACCAAGAGACCCAGTACTTC
J gene: TRBJ2-7; D gene: TRBD1; V gene: TRBV5-1; clone size: NA; CDR3 protein: CASSKDRGPMAEQYF; CDR3 DNA: TGCGCCAGCAGCAAAGACAGGGGGCCCATGGCGGAGCAGTACTTC
J gene: TRBJ2-3; D gene: NA; V gene: TRBV9; clone size: NA; CDR3 protein: CASSPTESTDTQYF; CDR3 DNA: TGTGCCAGCAGCCCGACAGAGAGCACAGATACGCAGTATTTT
J gene: TRBJ1-1; D gene: NA; V gene: TRBV6-5; clone size: few; CDR3 protein: CASSSESHTEAFF; CDR3 DNA: TGTGCCAGCAGTTCGGAATCTCACACTGAAGCTTTCTTT